Shown below are 27 T cell receptor beta chains from a single sample sequenced in a study of T cells in Graves' hyperthyroidism and ophthalmopathy. Template material for amplifying TCR beta CDR3 regions consisted of RNA transcripts. The TCR CDR3 was amplified in a first-round RT-PCR using the HTBI primer set. TCRdb analysed the multiplex PCR reads with MiXCR anew, one entry per CDR3 protein. The profile shows more than 40,000 distinct CDR3 sequences, approximately 49% of them singletons. Sequencing was carried out using peripheral blood or thyroid tissue (not recorded which). These receptors all stem from a woman between 45 and 65 years old with Graves' hyperthyroidism.

The chain uses TRBV10-3 and TRBJ1-2; 9 bases map to TRBD1. V shed 6 bases, J shed 13 bases, and the junction held 15 bases outside the gene matches. CDR1 is ENHRY, CDR2 SYGVKD, per germline. The CDR3 is 14 amino acids. CDR3 DNA: TGTGCCATCAGCTCGAAGGGACAGGGTTATGAGTTCACCTTC. It translates to CAISSKGQGYEFTF.

In its sample, this clonotype is medium-sized (0.01 to 0.1%). The chain links TRBV7-2 to TRBJ2-3, with TRBD2 matching 14 bases. With 3 bases clipped from V and 5 bases from J, the junction kept 1 base outside the gene matches. CDR3 length: 15 amino acids. The V gene's germline CDR1 is SGHTA and CDR2 FQGNSA. As DNA, the CDR3 is TGTGCCAGCAGCTTGACTAGCGGGAGGGGAGATACGCAGTATTTT. The encoded protein is CASSLTSGRGDTQYF.

Many counts were recorded for this clonotype. The chain recombines TRBV7-2 with TRBJ2-7; the D gene is possibly TRBD1 (6 bases). The CDR3 contains 16 residues. Per the germline V gene, CDR1 is SGHTA and CDR2 is FQGNSA. V was pared by 2 bases and J by 5 bases, with 19 bases between. The CDR3: CASSLTLSTGIHEQYF. CDR3 bases: TGTGCCAGCAGCTTAACTCTCTCGACAGGTATCCACGAGCAGTACTTC. The variable domain in full, with the rest retrieved from reference TRBV7-2 and TRBJ2-7, is GAGVSQSPSNKVTEKGKDVELRCDPISGHTALYWYRQSLGQGLEFLIYFQGNSAPDKSGLPSDRFSAERTGGSVSTLTIQRTQQEDSAVYLCASSLTLSTGIHEQYFGPGTRLTVT.

This clonotype has ten or more counts. The gene calls are TRBV3-1 and TRBJ1-1; weak D call: TRBD1 (5 bases). Per the germline V gene, CDR1 is LGHDT and CDR2 is YNNKEL (reference sequence). Trimming shortened V by 7 bases and J by 5 bases, and 17 bases separated the two germline ends. This CDR3 comprises 14 residues. The CDR3 DNA follows: TGTGCCAGCACCGCGGACGGGGGAAGGACTGAAGCTTTCTTT. This codes for CASTADGGRTEAFF. The full variable domain, in which reference TRBV3-1 and TRBJ1-1 provide the parts outside the CDR3, is DTAVSQTPKYLVTQMGNDKSIKCEQNLGHDTMYWYKQDSKKFLKIMFSYNNKELIINETVPNRFSPKSPDKAHLNLHINSLELGDSAVYFCASTADGGRTEAFFGQGTRLTVV.

The chain couples TRBV20-1 to TRBJ1-2; 9 bases are shared with TRBD1. CDR3 length equals 15 residues. With 6 bases clipped from V and 4 bases from J, the junction kept 12 bases outside the gene matches. The germline gives CDR1 DFQATT, CDR2 SNEGSKA (reference sequence). The chain's CDR3 is CSARFGGQGGYGYTF. The DNA for the CDR3 is TGCAGTGCCAGGTTTGGGGGACAGGGCGGCTATGGCTACACCTTC.

V and J are TRBV7-2 and TRBJ1-2; D ambiguous. Trimming removed 3 bases at V and 9 bases at J, with 14 bases between. Germline loops: CDR1 SGHTA, CDR2 FQGNSA. This CDR3 has 13 amino acids. The CDR3 spells CASSFVADFSYTF. The CDR3 nucleotides are TGTGCCAGCAGCTTTGTAGCGGACTTTAGCTACACCTTC. Variable domain in full (rest from reference TRBV7-2 and TRBJ1-2): GAGVSQSPSNKVTEKGKDVELRCDPISGHTALYWYRQSLGQGLEFLIYFQGNSAPDKSGLPSDRFSAERTGGSVSTLTIQRTQQEDSAVYLCASSFVADFSYTFGSGTRLTVV.

The V gene is TRBV7-2, the J gene TRBJ2-1, with TRBD2 identical over 8 bases. This CDR3 spans 14 amino acids. The J segment lost 14 bases and the V segment lost 1 base, leaving 10 bases of the junction unmatched. In germline, CDR1 is SGHTA, CDR2 FQGNSA. CDR3 in amino acids: CASSLDHGGTRKFF. The DNA for the CDR3 is TGTGCCAGCAGCTTAGATCACGGAGGGACTAGAAAGTTCTTC.

This clonotype has a handful of counts. This chain uses TRBV20-1 with TRBJ1-5; D is ambiguous. Trimming took off 7 bases at V and 7 bases at J, with 8 bases between the two ends. Germline V gene data show CDR1 as DFQATT and CDR2 as SNEGSKA (reference sequence). The CDR3 is 10 residues long. CDR3 amino acids: CSVGGQPQHF. The CDR3 DNA follows: TGCAGTGTGGGCGGACAGCCCCAGCATTTT.

At least ten counts were recorded for this clonotype. V usage is TRBV12-3 or TRBV12-4 and J usage is TRBJ2-5; no reliable D call. The CDR3 covers 14 residues. Trimming pared 6 bases from V and 4 bases from J, leaving 15 bases between. The CDR3 loop reads CASSETQHGETQYF. In nucleotides, the CDR3 is TGTGCCAGCAGCGAGACTCAACACGGAGAGACCCAGTACTTC.

This clonotype was detected many times. The chain recombines TRBV7-8 with TRBJ2-3; D is unresolved. CDR3 length: 15 amino acids. V was trimmed by 5 bases and J by 2 bases, leaving 14 bases between them. Germline CDR1 and CDR2: SGHVS and FQNEAQ. DNA for the CDR3: TGTGCCAGCAGCCAGAGACACCAGCCCACAGATACGCAGTATTTT. Amino acids: CASSQRHQPTDTQYF.

This clonotype was seen a handful of times. The rearrangement links TRBV28 to TRBJ2-2; D is uncertain. The ends were cut back, 8 bases at V and 3 bases at J, with 13 bases in the middle. This CDR3 has 14 residues. The germline CDR1 and CDR2 sequences are MDHEN and SYDVKM. The CDR3 loop is CASWSMGYTGELFF. The DNA of the CDR3 is TGTGCCAGCTGGTCTATGGGGTACACCGGGGAGCTGTTTTTT.

This chain links TRBV19 with TRBJ1-3; the D is unclear. The CDR3 is 14 residues long. V shed 4 bases and J shed 2 bases, with 9 bases lying between them. Germline-derived CDR1 and CDR2 are LNHDA and SQIVND (reference sequence). The CDR3 bases are TGTGCCAGTAGTACGGGGTCTGCTGGAAACACCATATATTTT. Protein sequence: CASSTGSAGNTIYF.

The gene calls are TRBV5-6 and TRBJ2-5, with D tentatively TRBD1 or TRBD2 (5 bases each). The ends were cut back, 7 bases at V and 5 bases at J, with 18 bases in the middle. CDR1 is SGHDT, CDR2 YYEEEE, per germline. CDR3 length: 14 amino acids. The CDR3 nucleotides read TGTGCCAGCGCTAGTCTACGGGGACGGGAGACCCAGTACTTC. This gives the protein CASASLRGRETQYF.

This chain connects TRBV30 to TRBJ2-6; 10 nucleotides line up with TRBD2. The CDR3 consists of 16 residues. V trimming: 1 base; J trimming: 2 bases; junction bases outside the gene matches: 2. Germline loops: CDR1 GTSNPN, CDR2 SVGIG (reference sequence). CDR3 DNA: TGTGCCTGGAGTGCCCTAGCGGGAGCTGGGGCCAACGTCCTGACTTTC. This encodes CAWSALAGAGANVLTF.

The chain employs TRBV14 and TRBJ2-7, with 11 bases fitting TRBD2. The CDR3 loop spans 15 amino acids. Per the germline V gene, CDR1 is SGHDN and CDR2 is FVKESK. Trimming cost V 1 base and J 6 bases; bases outside gene matches: 5. The CDR3 is CASSQGGLAVGEQYF. In DNA, the CDR3 is TGTGCCAGCAGCCAAGGGGGACTAGCGGTTGGCGAGCAGTACTTC.

This clonotype has ten or more counts. The chain combines TRBV20-1 with TRBJ2-3; a weak D match, TRBD2 (6 bases). The CDR3 totals 13 residues. Germline V gene lookup returns CDR1 DFQATT and CDR2 SNEGSKA (reference sequence). The V end was cut by 1 base, the J end by 8 bases, with 13 bases between. This chain's CDR3 is CSARGGMGGTQYF. The CDR3 coding sequence is TGCAGTGCTAGAGGCGGGATGGGTGGTACGCAGTATTTT.

CDR3 protein: CASRAGQSVYEQYF. The CDR3 DNA is TGCGCCAGCCGGGCGGGACAGAGCGTTTACGAGCAGTACTTC. The chain is built from TRBV4-1 and TRBJ2-7; D is possibly TRBD1 (7 bases). V lost 8 bases and J lost 4, with 18 bases in between. CDR3 length: 14 amino acids. The V gene's germline CDR1 is MGHRA and CDR2 YSYEKL.

In nucleotides, the CDR3 is TGTGCCAGCAGTTTTCGGGGCGAGAACACTGAAGCTTTCTTT. Protein product: CASSFRGENTEAFF. V usage is TRBV11-2 and J usage is TRBJ1-1, with a weak D call TRBD1 (5 bases). Trimming shortened V by 6 bases and J by 1 base, and 12 bases separated the two germline ends. Per germline, CDR1 SGHAT and CDR2 FQNNGV. The length of the CDR3 is 14 residues.

The J gene is TRBJ2-7, the V gene TRBV7-8; maybe TRBD2 (5 bases). CDR3 size: 13 residues. Trimming removed 6 bases from V and 1 base from J, with 10 bases in between. Germline-derived CDR1 and CDR2 are SGHVS and FQNEAQ. CDR3 DNA: TGTGCCAGCAGTCACCGGGGTTCCTACGAGCAGTACTTC. The encoded protein is CASSHRGSYEQYF.

The J gene is TRBJ1-2, the V gene TRBV20-1; D is possibly TRBD1 (6 bases). Trimming left V 4 bases short and J 7 bases short, with 19 bases between. The germline V gene has CDR1 DFQATT and CDR2 SNEGSKA (reference sequence). This CDR3 spans 14 amino acids. The CDR3 spells CSATRQALVAGYTF. CDR3 DNA sequence: TGCAGTGCTACTAGACAGGCGTTAGTAGCTGGCTACACCTTC.

This chain uses TRBV7-2 with TRBJ2-7, with 15 bases aligning to TRBD2. V shed 5 bases and J 2 bases; nucleotides not matched to a gene: 13. CDR3 length equals 19 residues. From germline, CDR1 is SGHTA and CDR2 FQGNSA. Here the CDR3 reads CASSPPGLAGGPRTYEQYF. In DNA form, the CDR3 reads TGTGCCAGCAGCCCTCCCGGACTAGCGGGAGGGCCAAGAACCTACGAGCAGTACTTC.

This clonotype was counted only a few times. The V gene is TRBV20-1, the J gene TRBJ2-7; 7 bases line up with TRBD1. The germline CDR1 and CDR2 sequences are DFQATT and SNEGSKA (reference sequence). This CDR3 contains 13 residues. V lost 4 bases to trimming and J lost 3 bases; unmatched junction nucleotides: 6. CDR3 in DNA: TGCAGTGCTATCGACAGGGTACGCTACGAGCAGTACTTC. It codes for CSAIDRVRYEQYF.

This clonotype appeared many times. The chain uses TRBV20-1 and TRBJ2-7; unclear D gene. The germline gives CDR1 DFQATT, CDR2 SNEGSKA (reference sequence). The V and J ends lost 7 bases and 6 bases respectively, with 22 bases between them. The CDR3 sequence is 14 residues long. The CDR3 is CSVHSPTGSIEQYF. In DNA form, the CDR3 reads TGCAGTGTACACAGTCCGACTGGATCGATCGAGCAGTACTTC.

V gene TRBV7-2 combines with J gene TRBJ1-1; possibly TRBD1 for D (6 bases). The CDR3 totals 14 residues. In germline, CDR1 is SGHTA, CDR2 FQGNSA. V was shortened by 5 bases and J by 4 bases, with 14 bases between the two germline ends. The CDR3 protein is CASSPLGGLTEAFF. CDR3 DNA: TGTGCCAGCAGCCCCCTGGGGGGGCTCACTGAAGCTTTCTTT.

This chain uses TRBV7-3 with TRBJ2-5; TRBD1 aligns across 7 bases. With 5 bases clipped from V and 1 base from J, the junction kept 7 bases outside the gene matches. CDR1 is SGHTA and CDR2 is FQGTGA in the germline V gene. This CDR3 region has 15 residues. The CDR3 here is CASSPQGVGQETQYF. CDR3 bases: TGTGCCAGCAGCCCCCAGGGGGTGGGCCAAGAGACCCAGTACTTC.

This clonotype was detected many times. The V and J genes are TRBV15 and TRBJ2-7, with TRBD2 matching over 11 bases. The CDR3 is 15 amino acids. Germline CDR1 and CDR2: LNHNV and YYDKDF (reference sequence). With V trimmed by 5 bases and J by 7 bases, 10 bases remained unmatched. The CDR3 DNA is TGTGCCACCAGCCCCCGTCTAGCGGGAGGAGATGAGCAGTACTTC. Protein: CATSPRLAGGDEQYF.

A remark on this clonotype: The junction departs from the called germline gene at one end, perhaps through a read error. The chain joins TRBV20-1 to TRBJ2-5; maybe TRBD2 (5 bases). CDR3 length: 15 amino acids. CDR1 is DFQATT, CDR2 SNEGSKA, per germline (reference sequence). The CDR3 is CSARGVLVGAETQCF. The CDR3 coding sequence is TGCAGTGCTAGAGGGGTACTAGTGGGAGCCGAGACCCAGTGCTTC.